One and the same sample provided the 18 T cell receptor beta chains below, sequenced in a study of CD8 T cells in ankylosing spondylitis. In TCRdb, the 5' RACE reads were re-called with MiXCR into one record per CDR3 protein. This repertoire shows some 130,000 distinct CDR3 sequences, 9.5% to 12% found once; its top ten account for about 4%. The sample consisted of blood, either unsorted or a sorted T cell fraction (not recorded which). These receptor sequences come from a female donor with ankylosing spondylitis or in good health (not recorded which).

As to this clonotype: A much bigger clone sits one base away, suggesting this may be a read error. This CDR3 fails to terminate in the conserved phenylalanine or tryptophan, so it likely reflects a read error. This rearrangement joins TRBV5-1 to TRBJ2-5; 11 nucleotides agree with TRBD2. Germline loops: CDR1 SGHRS, CDR2 YFSETQ. The CDR3 contains 15 residues. The V gene end was trimmed by 3 bases and the J gene end by 5 bases; junction bases not matched to a gene: 6. The CDR3 sequence: CASSSSGRPGETQYL. The CDR3 DNA reads as TGCGCCAGCAGCTCTAGCGGGAGGCCCGGGGAGACCCAGTACCTC.

There are many counts of this clonotype. The CDR3 DNA sequence: TGTGCCAGTAGTATAGACGCCGGGGTTAATGAGCAGTTCTTC. This gives the protein CASSIDAGVNEQFF. V gene TRBV19 combines with J gene TRBJ2-1, with D possibly being TRBD2 (5 bases). The V end lost 0 bases, the J end lost 7 bases, and 10 bases lay between the germline ends. This CDR3 is built from 14 residues. Germline V lookup: CDR1 LNHDA, CDR2 SQIVND (reference sequence).

Many counts were recorded for this clonotype. The chain has TRBV6-2 or TRBV6-3 and TRBJ2-7; D gene unclear. The CDR3 length is 14 residues. V lost 0 bases to trimming and J lost 1 base, with 7 bases between them. Germline assignment: CDR1 MNHEY and CDR2 SVGEGT. CDR3 bases: TGTGCCAGCAGTTACTCGACGGATTCCTACGAGCAGTACTTC. Its protein product is CASSYSTDSYEQYF.

This clonotype was seen a handful of times. The rearrangement joins TRBV10-2 to TRBJ2-1; 10 nucleotides agree with TRBD2. With V trimmed by 6 bases and J by 2 bases, 4 bases remained unmatched. Germline V gene sequence: CDR1 WSHSY, CDR2 SAAADI. This CDR3 has 15 amino acids. CDR3: CASRVTSGTYNEQFF. The DNA for the CDR3 is TGCGCCAGCAGAGTTACTAGCGGGACCTACAATGAGCAGTTCTTC.

This clonotype was seen repeatedly, ten times or more. This chain joins TRBV11-2 and TRBJ1-1; D is possibly TRBD1 (5 bases). V was shortened by 2 bases and J by 6 bases, with 13 bases between the two germline ends. CDR1 and CDR2 from the germline V gene are SGHAT and FQNNGV. This CDR3 comprises 14 residues. The CDR3 sequence is CASSLSGYDSEAFF. The DNA of the CDR3 is TGTGCCAGCAGCTTATCAGGGTACGACTCTGAAGCTTTCTTT.

This clonotype has ten or more counts. The chain combines TRBV10-3 with TRBJ2-7; TRBD1 agrees at 9 bases. V shed 6 bases and J 4 bases; nucleotides not matched to a gene: 4. The CDR3 has 13 residues. The germline CDR1 and CDR2 sequences are ENHRY and SYGVKD. The CDR3 reads CAISRDREYEQYF. The CDR3 bases are TGTGCCATCAGCCGGGACAGGGAGTACGAGCAGTACTTC.

This clonotype was seen at least ten times. J is TRBJ2-3 and V is TRBV6-1, with 12 bases lining up with TRBD2. In germline, CDR1 is MNHNS, CDR2 SASEGT. The CDR3 covers 17 residues. With 6 bases clipped from V and 6 bases from J, the junction kept 13 bases outside the gene matches. CDR3: CASSPSTSGRIRDTQYF. In DNA form, the CDR3 reads TGTGCCAGCAGCCCCAGTACTAGCGGGAGGATAAGGGATACGCAGTATTTT.

This clonotype was found many times. The chain carries TRBV29-1 and TRBJ2-3; unclear D gene. Germline lookup yields CDR1 SQVTM and CDR2 ANQGSEA. The CDR3 sequence is 11 residues long. V dropped 4 bases and J dropped 5 bases, with 7 bases sitting between them. The CDR3 DNA reads TGCAGCGTTGGGTGGCTAGATACGCAGTATTTT. As protein: CSVGWLDTQYF.

The chain uses TRBV25-1 and TRBJ2-2, with TRBD1 matching over 7 bases. The CDR3 extends over 16 amino acids. Germline V gene lookup returns CDR1 MGHDK and CDR2 SYGVNS. J was trimmed by 3 bases and V by 6 bases; bases with no gene match: 10. In nucleotides, the CDR3 is TGTGCCAGCAGGAGGGGGCAGCCCTCGGACACCGGGGAGCTGTTTTTT. It specifies CASRRGQPSDTGELFF.

This clonotype was seen many times. The J gene is TRBJ1-2, the V gene TRBV5-1; possibly TRBD1 for D (5 bases). The CDR3 covers 15 residues. Per germline, CDR1 SGHRS and CDR2 YFSETQ. V was pared by 4 bases and J by 7 bases, with 20 bases between. The CDR3 sequence: CASSEPGVGDGGYTF. The CDR3 DNA reads TGCGCCAGCAGCGAACCGGGCGTCGGGGACGGTGGCTACACCTTC.

The table lists this clonotype with many counts. The V gene is TRBV5-1, the J gene TRBJ2-1; 9 positions agree with TRBD2. This CDR3 has 16 amino acids. Germline values: CDR1 SGHRS, CDR2 YFSETQ. The trim removed 3 bases at V and 7 bases at J, leaving 11 bases unmatched. CDR3 sequence: CASSSRLAGKGNEQFF. The CDR3 bases are TGCGCCAGCAGCTCACGCCTAGCGGGAAAAGGGAATGAGCAGTTCTTC.

The rearrangement uses TRBV20-1 and TRBJ2-7; 10 nucleotides align to TRBD1. Germline loops: CDR1 DFQATT, CDR2 SNEGSKA (reference sequence). Losses at the gene ends were 4 bases for V and 3 bases for J; bases not matched to a gene: 6. This CDR3 region has 14 residues. The CDR3 bases are TGCAGTGCTATTGGGGGACAGGGGATCTACGAGCAGTACTTC. Protein sequence: CSAIGGQGIYEQYF.

V and J are TRBV15 and TRBJ1-4; TRBD1 matches 8 bases. Germline-derived CDR1 and CDR2 are LNHNV and YYDKDF (reference sequence). J lost 8 bases, V lost 3 bases, and 8 bases had no gene match. The CDR3 is 15 residues long. The CDR3 loop reads CATSRDRASREKLFF. The CDR3 nucleotides read TGTGCCACCAGCAGGGACAGGGCCTCAAGGGAAAAACTGTTTTTT.

Ten or more counts support this clonotype. This chain uses TRBV5-1 with TRBJ2-3, with 7 bases identical to TRBD2. Trimming took 0 bases from V and 5 from J; bases not matched to a gene: 3. The CDR3 is made up of 14 amino acids. Germline assignment: CDR1 SGHRS and CDR2 YFSETQ. The CDR3 here is CASSLAQRGDTQYF. CDR3 coding DNA: TGCGCCAGCAGCTTGGCCCAGCGGGGAGATACGCAGTATTTT.

Ten or more counts support this clonotype. This sequence joins TRBV5-1 and TRBJ2-2; possibly TRBD1 for D (5 bases). The CDR3 runs 14 residues. Germline-derived CDR1 and CDR2 are SGHRS and YFSETQ. Trimming took 6 bases from V and 2 from J, leaving 11 bases between them. CDR3 nucleotides: TGCGCCAGCAAAGGGGTTTTAAACACCGGGGAGCTGTTTTTT. Protein: CASKGVLNTGELFF. Together with reference TRBV5-1 and TRBJ2-2, the CDR3 gives the full variable domain: KAGVTQTPRYLIKTRGQQVTLSCSPISGHRSVSWYQQTPGQGLQFLFEYFSETQRNKGNFPGRFSGRQFSNSRSEMNVSTLELGDSALYLCASKGVLNTGELFFGEGSRLTVL.

The chain employs TRBV7-2 and TRBJ2-2; D may be TRBD1 (5 bases). The germline CDR1 and CDR2 sequences are SGHTA and FQGNSA. Trimming left V 3 bases short and J 4 bases short, with 6 bases between. The CDR3 totals 13 residues. The CDR3 is CASSFQGTGELFF. CDR3 in DNA: TGTGCCAGCAGCTTTCAGGGCACCGGGGAGCTGTTTTTT.

This clonotype was counted at least ten times. The chain is built from TRBV7-2 and TRBJ2-3; a weak D match, TRBD2 (5 bases). Deletions cut 5 bases from V and 5 bases from J, with 11 bases between. Germline V CDR1 and CDR2: SGHTA, FQGNSA. The CDR3 spans 13 residues. This CDR3 reads CASSVGRGDTQYF. CDR3 coding DNA: TGTGCCAGCAGCGTCGGTCGGGGAGATACGCAGTATTTT.

This clonotype occurred many times. The chain couples TRBV7-6 to TRBJ2-1; D is possibly TRBD2 (6 bases). The CDR3 is made up of 13 amino acids. Germline V gene lookup returns CDR1 SGHVS and CDR2 FNYEAQ. V lost 6 bases and J lost 6, with 12 bases in between. For the CDR3, the DNA is TGTGCCAGCAGACTCCAAGCGGGCAATGAGCAGTTCTTC. As protein: CASRLQAGNEQFF.